This T cell receptor (beta chain) was documented in a study of identical twins. Study-level findings and limits: Low generation probability was overrepresented in out-of-frame alpha sequences shared by twins. Cord blood beta clonotypes present at high abundance carried fewer insertions; no such pattern appeared in memory repertoires. Interpretation of the results relied on cross-sectional statistical analysis and not on following the same donors.

Each cDNA held unique molecular identifiers, and template switching gave it a universal primer site. Each CDR3 protein gets one entry after TCRdb re-called the 5' RACE reads with MiXCR. The table has hundreds of thousands of distinct CDR3 sequences, around 5.7% seen once. This CDR3 is built from 18 residues. Germline values: CDR1 SGHAT, CDR2 FQNNGV. The V end was cut by 1 base, the J end by 2 bases, with 15 bases between. With respect to this clonotype: Its antigen is still unknown.

The sequence was obtained from a man younger than 35 in good health. Sequencing input: naive T cells sorted from blood. The genes are TRBV11-2 and TRBJ2-6; D is unresolved. This chain's CDR3 is CASSLVVSTYAGANVLTF. CDR3 nucleotides: TGTGCCAGCAGCTTAGTGGTCTCAACCTATGCTGGGGCCAACGTCCTGACTTTC.